The 18 T cell receptor beta chains below come from one sample, sequenced in a study of PD-L1 blockade in urothelial cancer. Time point described: pretreatment peripheral blood. Some clones are missing from TCRdb's copy, which holds only in-frame ones; the method was immunoSEQ multiplex PCR. The sample contains around 100,000 clones, 87% of which appear only once. The source material was PBMCs, sampled around atezolizumab (anti-PD-L1) treatment. The receptors come from a man aged 55 to 70 with urothelial cancer.

The chain is built from TRBV6-4 and TRBJ2-1; no clear D. In germline, CDR1 is MRHNA, CDR2 SNTAGT. Trimming took off 0 bases at V and 11 bases at J, with 8 bases between the two ends. The CDR3 contains 12 residues. The CDR3 DNA is TGTGCCAGCAGTGACTCGGGCAGTAAGCAGTTCTTC. Encoded protein: CASSDSGSKQFF.

This chain connects TRBV4-1 to TRBJ1-1, with D uncertain. The CDR3 runs 15 residues. V shed 4 bases and J shed 2 bases, with 14 bases lying between them. Germline V gene sequence: CDR1 MGHRA, CDR2 YSYEKL. In DNA, the CDR3 is TGCGCCAGCAGCCTCTTCCCGCAGGCCAACACTGAAGCTTTCTTT. Translation: CASSLFPQANTEAFF.

The chain uses TRBV11-2 and TRBJ2-7, with 8 nucleotides matching TRBD2. The V gene end was trimmed by 4 bases and the J gene end by 11 bases; junction bases not matched to a gene: 4. This CDR3 is 11 amino acids long. Germline V gives CDR1 SGHAT, CDR2 FQNNGV. CDR3 residues: CASSSGTREYF. The DNA of the CDR3 is TGTGCCAGCAGCTCCGGGACTAGAGAGTACTTC. Full variable domain (rest looked up from reference TRBV11-2 and TRBJ2-7): EAGVAQSPRYKIIEKRQSVAFWCNPISGHATLYWYQQILGQGPKLLIQFQNNGVVDDSQLPKDRFSAERLKGVDSTLKIQPAKLEDSAVYLCASSSGTREYFGPGTRLTVT.

V is TRBV2 and J is TRBJ2-7; 10 bases line up with TRBD2. Germline V CDR1 and CDR2: SNHLY, FYNNEI. The CDR3 sequence is 16 residues long. With V trimmed by 4 bases and J by 5 bases, 11 bases remained unmatched. CDR3 DNA: TGTGCCAGCAGTGGAAGTATCACTAGCGGGATCGACGAGCAGTACTTC. This encodes CASSGSITSGIDEQYF.

The rearrangement links TRBV19 to TRBJ1-1; weak D call: TRBD1 (6 bases). Trimming removed 7 bases from V and 0 bases from J, with 15 bases in between. The CDR3 consists of 15 residues. Germline CDR1 reads LNHDA; CDR2 reads SQIVND (reference sequence). The CDR3 protein is CASTLGQLLNTEAFF. Here the CDR3 DNA reads TGTGCCAGTACCTTGGGACAATTATTGAACACTGAAGCTTTCTTT.

The V and J genes are TRBV11-3 and TRBJ1-1; TRBD1 agrees at 7 bases. Trimming at V came to 0 bases and at J to 7 bases, leaving 5 bases not matched to a gene. The CDR3 length is 14 residues. Per the germline V gene, CDR1 is SGHNT and CDR2 is YENEEA. The CDR3 sequence: CASSLETGHIEAFF. DNA for the CDR3: TGTGCCAGCAGCTTAGAGACAGGGCACATTGAAGCTTTCTTT.

In this sample, this clone turned up once. The V and J genes are TRBV5-1 and TRBJ2-2; tentative D call: TRBD1 (6 bases). V lost 6 bases, J lost 0 bases, and 9 bases lay in between. Germline CDR1 reads SGHRS; CDR2 reads YFSETQ. CDR3 length equals 14 residues. The CDR3 DNA reads TGCGCCAGCACCACAGGGTCGAACACCGGGGAGCTGTTTTTT. Residues: CASTTGSNTGELFF.

This sequence joins TRBV11-2 and TRBJ1-1; weak D call: TRBD1 (5 bases). Trimming pared 1 base from V and 5 bases from J, leaving 11 bases between. In germline, CDR1 is SGHAT, CDR2 FQNNGV. CDR3 length: 14 amino acids. CDR3 DNA sequence: TGTGCCAGCAGCTTAGGGCCAGGGAGGACTGAAGCTTTCTTT. It translates to CASSLGPGRTEAFF. Full variable domain (outside the CDR3, taken from reference TRBV11-2 and TRBJ1-1): EAGVAQSPRYKIIEKRQSVAFWCNPISGHATLYWYQQILGQGPKLLIQFQNNGVVDDSQLPKDRFSAERLKGVDSTLKIQPAKLEDSAVYLCASSLGPGRTEAFFGQGTRLTVV.

The V call is TRBV18, the J call TRBJ2-7; no clear D gene. The CDR3 covers 16 residues. Germline CDR1 KGHSH, CDR2 LQKENI. With 3 bases removed from V and 3 bases from J, the gap between germline ends came to 18 bases. The chain's CDR3 is CASSPNSASGSYEQYF. CDR3 sequence (DNA): TGTGCCAGCTCACCTAATTCGGCCTCGGGTAGCTACGAGCAGTACTTC. Based on the CDR3 plus reference TRBV18 and TRBJ2-7, the full variable domain is NAGVMQNPRHLVRRRGQEARLRCSPMKGHSHVYWYRQLPEEGLKFMVYLQKENIIDESGMPKERFSAEFPKEGPSILRIQQVVRGDSAAYFCASSPNSASGSYEQYFGPGTRLTVT.

The chain carries TRBV19 and TRBJ2-5, with D uncertain. CDR1 and CDR2 (germline): LNHDA, SQIVND (reference sequence). This CDR3 contains 15 residues. Trimming removed 5 bases at V and 1 base at J, with 14 bases between. The CDR3 nucleotides read TGTGCCAGTAGTCTTTACGACACGATCCAAGAGACCCAGTACTTC. Amino acid sequence: CASSLYDTIQETQYF.

CDR3 protein: CASSALPEYRLSNTGELFF. The CDR3, as DNA: TGTGCCAGCAGTGCCCTTCCTGAGTACCGACTATCGAACACCGGGGAGCTGTTTTTT. V and J are TRBV6-1 and TRBJ2-2, with D possibly TRBD2 on 5 matching bases. CDR1 is MNHNS and CDR2 is SASEGT in the germline V gene. CDR3 length: 19 residues. The V and J ends lost 4 bases and 0 bases respectively, with 21 bases between them.

The chain has TRBV28 and TRBJ1-4; 7 bases are a match to TRBD1. CDR3 length: 14 amino acids. Germline assignment: CDR1 MDHEN and CDR2 SYDVKM. Trimming at V came to 7 bases and at J to 7 bases, leaving 9 bases not matched to a gene. The DNA of the CDR3 is TGTGCCAGCATAGCAGGGGGAGTGGTTGAAAAACTGTTTTTT. This encodes CASIAGGVVEKLFF.

V is TRBV11-1 and J is TRBJ2-1, with 13 positions matching TRBD2. The ends lost 2 bases at V and 4 bases at J; junction bases unmatched: 11. CDR1 SGHAT and CDR2 FQDESV come from the germline V gene (reference sequence). This CDR3 is built from 19 residues. CDR3 DNA sequence: TGTGCCAGCAGCTTATTGGGACTAGCGGGAATGAATGGGTACAATGAGCAGTTCTTC. Translated: CASSLLGLAGMNGYNEQFF.

V and J are TRBV14 and TRBJ1-4; no definite D call. CDR3 length: 14 residues. From germline, CDR1 is SGHDN and CDR2 FVKESK. V dropped 1 base and J dropped 8 bases, with 11 bases sitting between them. The CDR3 spells CASSQVDTGEKLFF. CDR3 nucleotide sequence: TGTGCCAGCAGCCAAGTAGACACGGGAGAAAAACTGTTTTTT.

The gene calls are TRBV7-9 and TRBJ2-6, with a tentative D call TRBD2 (7 bases). The CDR3 extends over 19 amino acids. Trimming left V 6 bases short and J 0 bases short, with 21 bases between. Germline CDR1 SEHNR, CDR2 FQNEAQ (reference sequence). CDR3 DNA sequence: TGTGCCAGCAGTCCTCAAGGGAGGGGGGCCTCCTCTGGGGCCAACGTCCTGACTTTC. Its protein is CASSPQGRGASSGANVLTF.

The rearrangement uses TRBV7-9 and TRBJ1-5, with 7 bases that match TRBD1. The CDR3 has 15 residues. V was pared by 5 bases and J by 4 bases, with 8 bases of the junction left unmatched. Germline V gives CDR1 SEHNR, CDR2 FQNEAQ (reference sequence). CDR3 nucleotides: TGTGCCAGCAGCCGAGACAGGGTCCGGAATCAGCCCCAGCATTTT. This sequence encodes CASSRDRVRNQPQHF.

This chain uses TRBV11-3 with TRBJ2-1, with 9 bases fitting TRBD2. In germline, CDR1 is SGHNT, CDR2 YENEEA. CDR3 length equals 15 residues. Losses at the gene ends were 5 bases for V and 7 bases for J; bases not matched to a gene: 9. The CDR3 DNA reads TGTGCCAGCAGCCCGCGGGGAGCGGGAGGAAATGAGCAGTTCTTC. It translates to CASSPRGAGGNEQFF.

The gene calls are TRBV2 and TRBJ1-1; the match to TRBD1 covers 9 bases. The length of the CDR3 is 11 residues. Germline V gene lookup returns CDR1 SNHLY and CDR2 FYNNEI. Trimming at V came to 6 bases and at J to 7 bases, leaving 0 bases not matched to a gene. The CDR3 DNA reads as TGTGCCAGCAGGACAGGGGGTGAAGCTTTCTTT. Protein product: CASRTGGEAFF.